This T cell receptor (beta chain) comes out of a study of lymphopenia after photon versus proton radiotherapy. Concerning this clone: Its target is not known. The germline gene is not matched at one end of the junction; a read error may be the cause.

Points from the study as a whole: Under photons, naive T cells and diversity fell while effector/memory populations rose. Authors raise, but do not show, better survival with proton therapy. After lymphocyte nadir, photon-treated repertoires showed oligoclonal expansion, especially CD8+ Temra.

This table comes from immunoSEQ multiplex PCR, and its TCRdb copy is limited to in-frame clones, with some not included. The sample includes 50,000 to 65,000 clones, around 87% of them seen just once. The CDR3 consists of 15 residues. In germline, CDR1 is SGHTA, CDR2 FQGNSA. The source of this sequence is an older man with esophageal cancer. The chain carries TRBV7-2 and TRBJ1-2; D gene ambiguous. The source material was peripheral blood, sampled from a patient treated with proton-based radiotherapy. DNA for the CDR3: TGTGCCGGCAGCTTAGTTGCCCAGCTATCCTATGGCTACACCTTC. Translating it yields CAGSLVAQLSYGYTF. The full variable domain, completed using reference TRBV7-2 and TRBJ1-2, is GAGVSQSPSNKVTEKGKDVELRCDPISGHTALYWYRQSLGQGLEFLIYFQGNSAPDKSGLPSDRFSAERTGGSVSTLTIQRTQQEDSAVYLCAGSLVAQLSYGYTFGSGTRLTVV.